This is a list of T cell receptor beta chains from one sample in a study of chemoradiotherapy in HPV16-positive cancers. Only in-frame clones appear in the TCRdb table, and some are missing; sequencing was by immunoSEQ multiplex PCR. The repertoire consists of about 35,000 clones, with 92% occurring once and the leading ten covering roughly 3.6%. The sample consisted of blood, taken from a patient who underwent chemoradiotherapy. The source is a human donor with HPV-associated anogenital cancer. Each CDR3 is given with its conserved first and last residue. D genes are given only for firm matches. For some rows the clone size is stated as once, few or many, or as a class when expanded; others skip it.

-	-	TRBV30	TRBJ1-2	CAWSVLRRPMGGYTF	TGTGCCTGGAGTGTACTAAGACGACCTATGGGGGGCTACACCTTC
-	-	TRBV18	TRBJ1-1	CASSPPGRADTEAFF	TGTGCCAGCTCACCACCGGGGAGGGCGGACACTGAAGCTTTCTTT
-	TRBD1	TRBV19	TRBJ1-1	CASTPPRQGARTEAFF	TGTGCCAGTACCCCCCCTCGACAGGGGGCGAGGACTGAAGCTTTCTTT
-	-	TRBV7-3	TRBJ2-7	CASSLYGLLGEQYF	TGTGCCAGCAGCTTATACGGCCTACTCGGCGAGCAGTACTTC
-	TRBD1	TRBV4-2	TRBJ2-4	CASSQGLGDRGAKNIQYF	TGTGCCAGCAGCCAAGGTCTCGGGGACAGGGGTGCCAAAAACATTCAGTACTTC
-	TRBD2	TRBV5-1	TRBJ2-7	CASSVGLAGVSYEQYF	TGCGCCAGCAGCGTGGGGTTAGCGGGGGTCTCCTACGAGCAGTACTTC
-	TRBD1	TRBV27	TRBJ1-2	CASSLGQGDGYTF	TGTGCCAGCAGTTTAGGACAGGGAGATGGCTACACCTTC
-	-	TRBV6-1	TRBJ2-5	CAIRGGSGETQYF	TGTGCCATCCGGGGCGGATCGGGAGAGACCCAGTACTTC
-	TRBD2	TRBV29-1	TRBJ2-7	CSALTSGVPYEQYF	TGCAGCGCGTTGACTAGCGGGGTACCCTACGAGCAGTACTTC
-	-	TRBV4-3	TRBJ1-5	CASSQDRQGGQPQHF	TGCGCCAGCAGCCAAGATCGCCAGGGTGGTCAGCCCCAGCATTTT
-	TRBD1	TRBV10-3	TRBJ1-5	CAIRDLQGEIGRNQPQHF	TGTGCCATCAGGGATCTACAGGGGGAAATTGGTCGCAATCAGCCCCAGCATTTT
-	-	TRBV7-6	TRBJ2-1	CASSLAGGLDEQFF	TGTGCCAGCAGCTTAGCGGGGGGCCTTGATGAGCAGTTCTTC
once	TRBD1	TRBV28	TRBJ2-6	CASREVQGADGANVLTF	TGTGCCAGCAGAGAGGTCCAGGGGGCTGATGGGGCCAACGTCCTGACTTTC
few	-	TRBV7-9	TRBJ1-3	CASTLRGSSGNTIYF	TGTGCCAGCACCCTACGGGGTTCCTCTGGAAACACCATATATTTT
-	TRBD2	TRBV6-1	TRBJ2-5	CASAVGLDATQYF	TGTGCCAGCGCGGTCGGACTAGATGCGACCCAGTACTTC
once	TRBD2	TRBV11-1	TRBJ2-3	CASSGGRPSTDTQYF	TGTGCCAGCAGCGGCGGGAGACCAAGCACAGATACGCAGTATTTT
-	-	TRBV12-2	TRBJ1-1	CATHGADRGGSEAFF	TGTGCAACCCACGGGGCAGACAGGGGGGGATCTGAAGCTTTCTTT
-	-	TRBV2	TRBJ2-1	CASDPSLVSHNEQFF	TGTGCCAGCGACCCCAGTCTGGTTTCCCACAATGAGCAGTTCTTC
-	-	TRBV6-5	TRBJ1-1	CASSYGGGLSTEAFF	TGTGCCAGCAGTTACGGTGGCGGGTTGAGCACTGAAGCTTTCTTT
-	-	TRBV19	TRBJ1-4	CASSKRTDENEKLFF	TGTGCCAGTAGTAAAAGGACAGACGAAAATGAAAAACTGTTTTTT